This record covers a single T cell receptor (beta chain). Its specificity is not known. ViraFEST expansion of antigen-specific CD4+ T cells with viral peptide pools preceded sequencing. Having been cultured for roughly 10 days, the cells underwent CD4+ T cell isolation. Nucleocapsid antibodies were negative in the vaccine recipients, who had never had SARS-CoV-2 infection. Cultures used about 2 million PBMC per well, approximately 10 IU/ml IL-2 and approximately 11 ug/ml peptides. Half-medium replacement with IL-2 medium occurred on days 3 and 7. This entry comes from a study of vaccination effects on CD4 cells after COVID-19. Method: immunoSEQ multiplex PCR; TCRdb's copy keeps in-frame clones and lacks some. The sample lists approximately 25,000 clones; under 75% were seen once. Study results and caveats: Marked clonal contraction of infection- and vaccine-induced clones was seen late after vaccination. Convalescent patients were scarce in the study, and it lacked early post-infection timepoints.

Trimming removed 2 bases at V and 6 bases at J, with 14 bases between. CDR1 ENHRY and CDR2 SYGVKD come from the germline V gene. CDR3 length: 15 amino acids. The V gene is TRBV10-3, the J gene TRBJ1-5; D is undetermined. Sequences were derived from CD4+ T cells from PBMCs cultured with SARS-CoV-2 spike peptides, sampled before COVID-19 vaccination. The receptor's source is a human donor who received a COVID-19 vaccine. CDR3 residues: CAISERVLVVQPQHF. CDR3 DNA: TGTGCCATCAGTGAGCGAGTCCTCGTCGTTCAGCCCCAGCATTTT.